The rows below give T cell receptor beta chains drawn from one sample of a study of cytomegalovirus exposure and HLA in healthy donors. Using immunoSEQ multiplex PCR, the repertoire was profiled, and TCRdb retains in-frame clones only, with some absent. The sample has some 70,000 clones; about 76% are singletons. The sequenced material came from PBMCs. The receptors derive from a young man in good health and CMV-seronegative. Both conserved end residues are trimmed from each CDR3. The D gene is left open where the match is weak.

CDR3 length	D gene	V gene	CDR3 protein
15	TRBD2	TRBV5-1	ASSFGLAGGRTGELF
11	TRBD1	TRBV10-3	AISGQGNQPQH
15	TRBD1	TRBV19	ASSTFGQGGFNQPQH
19	TRBD2	TRBV9	ASSVEIAGGPKTSGANVLT
16	TRBD2	TRBV7-6	ASSLAAASGGLYNEQF
14	NA	TRBV4-3	ASSQDPGAGNSPLH
10	NA	TRBV6-5	ASSGGRETQY
12	NA	TRBV5-1	ASSAGAMGDTQY
13	TRBD2	TRBV4-2	ASSQASGGAYEQY
14	TRBD1	TRBV10-3	AISGTGTGGYNEQF
11	NA	TRBV7-8	ATTRGSNTEAF
11	TRBD1	TRBV29-1	SVGQGYDQPQH
13	TRBD1	TRBV28	ASYDRDRGFRGYT
11	NA	TRBV6-4	ASSEARGTEAF
10	NA	TRBV7-9	ASARFQETQY
13	TRBD1	TRBV6-1	ASTGTGSYQETQY
15	NA	TRBV28	ASSLFSGEPLTDTQY
9	NA	TRBV10-3	AISDGTPLH
13	TRBD2	TRBV5-1	ASSLLAGGQETQY
11	TRBD2	TRBV7-8	ASSLRGKNIQY
12	TRBD1	TRBV4-1	ASSPGQGREKLF
14	TRBD1	TRBV5-1	ASSLGGGLPTGELF
12	NA	TRBV7-3	ASSLMAGEDEQY
13	NA	TRBV4-3	ASSPEIHSTGELF
11	NA	TRBV2	ASSEFRVAGYT
12	NA	TRBV4-1	ASSQDVTEETQY
14	TRBD1	TRBV2	ASSKTGGVGNTEAF
11	NA	TRBV2	ASSGEGHYGYT
14	TRBD1	TRBV5-4	ASSLGSGGGGTEAF
13	NA	TRBV5-4	ASSPKGWGTGELF
14	NA	TRBV28	ASRATGTPPKNIQY
14	NA	TRBV5-1	ASSLASGGPGNTIY
17	TRBD2	TRBV5-1	ASSLGQRGGQGSYNEQF
12	NA	TRBV5-4	ASSPTDSTDTQY
12	TRBD1	TRBV30	AWSTDRGRGEQY
13	NA	TRBV15	ATSRDPGTGNTIY
12	TRBD2	TRBV19	ATGRAGSTDTQY
14	TRBD1	TRBV7-2	ASSLGLRQGGDGYT
9	NA	TRBV14	ASSQVGKLF
13	TRBD1	TRBV7-7	ASSSGTGNTGELF